The 9 T cell receptor beta chains reported below all come from one sample, sequenced in a study of T-cell reconstitution after alpha-beta-depleted transplantation in children. Construction of the TCRbeta library involved unique molecular identifiers. From the PCR reads, TCRdb called clonotypes with MiXCR, one entry per CDR3 protein. There are 200,000 to 250,000 distinct CDR3 sequences in the sample; about 11% occur only once, and 25% to 30% lies in the top ten. This sample comprised PBMCs, obtained before TCRalphabeta/CD19-depleted stem cell transplant. Receptors were obtained from a child younger than two with acute myeloid leukemia, due to receive a stem cell transplant.

The chain carries TRBV20-1 and TRBJ2-2; 13 bases match TRBD2. The CDR3 is 19 amino acids. The V segment lost 0 bases and the J segment 7 bases; nucleotides outside the gene matches: 14. Germline CDR1 is DFQATT and CDR2 is SNEGSKA (reference sequence). CDR3 coding DNA: TGCAGTGCTAGAGATCTGCGTGGACTAGCGGGGGCGCGCAGCGGGGAGCTGTTTTTT. Protein product: CSARDLRGLAGARSGELFF.

Concerning this clonotype itself: This may be a read error, as it is one base from a much larger clone. The chain recombines TRBV5-1 with TRBJ2-7; no clear D. V gave up 0 bases and J gave up 0 bases, with 7 bases separating them. The CDR3 extends over 14 amino acids. CDR1 and CDR2 from the germline V gene are SGHRS and YFSETQ. CDR3 region: CASSLGRTSYEQYF. The CDR3 DNA reads TGCGCCAGCAGCTTGGGACGGACCTCCTACGAGCAGTACTTC.

This clonotype was detected ten times or more. The rearrangement joins TRBV3-1 to TRBJ2-5; D is possibly TRBD1 or TRBD2 (5 bases each). This CDR3 spans 16 amino acids. V lost 1 base and J lost 6, with 18 bases in between. In germline, CDR1 is LGHDT, CDR2 YNNKEL (reference sequence). Written as DNA, the CDR3 is TGTGCCAGCAGCCAAGGAGGAAAAGTTTGGGGGAAGACCCAGTACTTC. It yields the protein CASSQGGKVWGKTQYF.

This clonotype was seen many times. This chain joins TRBV7-2 and TRBJ2-7, with TRBD2 as a possible D gene (6 bases). Trimming stripped 2 bases from V and 3 bases from J, with 11 bases between. CDR3 size: 14 residues. Germline V lookup: CDR1 SGHTA, CDR2 FQGNSA. CDR3 DNA sequence: TGTGCCAGCAGCTTAATGCGGGGTTACTACGAGCAGTACTTC. This encodes CASSLMRGYYEQYF.

This clonotype occurred many times. This chain connects TRBV5-5 to TRBJ2-7, with D hard to call. The V gene lost 4 bases and the J gene lost 3 bases, with 5 bases spanning the gap. The CDR3 extends over 11 amino acids. Germline V gene data show CDR1 as SGHKS and CDR2 as YYEKEE (reference sequence). CDR3 nucleotide sequence: TGTGCCAGCAGCCGCGACTACGAGCAGTACTTC. Protein sequence: CASSRDYEQYF.

This clonotype was seen more than once but under ten times. The gene calls are TRBV29-1 and TRBJ2-3; 15 nucleotides match TRBD2. CDR1 is SQVTM, CDR2 ANQGSEA, per germline. This CDR3 contains 23 residues. J was trimmed by 8 bases and V by 3 bases; bases with no gene match: 30. The CDR3: CSVDMGELFLAGTSGRRWGTQYF. CDR3 in DNA: TGCAGCGTTGATATGGGTGAACTGTTCTTGGCGGGGACTAGCGGGAGGCGATGGGGTACGCAGTATTTT.

The sample holds a few counts of this clonotype. The V gene is TRBV5-1, the J gene TRBJ2-3, with 11 bases aligning to TRBD2. Germline V gives CDR1 SGHRS, CDR2 YFSETQ. This CDR3 has 20 amino acids. With 1 base clipped from V and 0 bases from J, the junction kept 13 bases outside the gene matches. CDR3 in DNA: TGCGCCAGCAGCTTGCTATCGACCGTGACTAGCGGGGTTAGCACAGATACGCAGTATTTT. Translated, it gives CASSLLSTVTSGVSTDTQYF.

CDR3 loop: CASATTPGGLVGELFF. The CDR3 DNA follows: TGTGCCAGCGCGACCACCCCGGGGGGGCTCGTCGGGGAGCTGTTTTTT. The chain links TRBV2 to TRBJ2-2; 8 bases line up with TRBD2. The V and J ends lost 8 bases and 7 bases, in that order; junction bases with no gene match: 15. Germline CDR1 and CDR2: SNHLY and FYNNEI. The CDR3 loop spans 16 amino acids.

This clonotype showed up many times. This chain connects TRBV25-1 to TRBJ2-5; a weak D match, TRBD2 (6 bases). The CDR3 is made up of 13 amino acids. Germline V CDR1 and CDR2: MGHDK, SYGVNS. V was clipped by 7 bases and J by 6 bases, with 15 bases between them. For the CDR3, the DNA is TGTGCCAGCACTGGCGGGGTCTACCAGACCCAGTACTTC. Residues: CASTGGVYQTQYF.